What follows are 31 T cell receptor beta chains derived from one specimen sequenced in a study of T cells after yellow fever vaccination. Each CDR3 protein is one row after TCRdb ran MiXCR on the 5' RACE reads. Of 450,000 to 650,000 distinct CDR3 sequences listed, about 13% are singletons. The sample in question was PBMCs, obtained on the day of the yellow fever booster vaccination. These receptors were taken from a man aged 25-40 years who received the YFV17D yellow fever vaccine.

This clonotype has a handful of counts. The J gene is TRBJ2-1, the V gene TRBV20-1; 7 bases line up with TRBD1. Germline V gives CDR1 DFQATT, CDR2 SNEGSKA (reference sequence). This CDR3 is 13 amino acids long. V was clipped by 6 bases and J by 5 bases; unmatched bases: 7. The CDR3 DNA follows: TGCAGTGCCCGTCGAGGGACAGACAATGAGCAGTTCTTC. It specifies CSARRGTDNEQFF.

V usage is TRBV20-1 and J usage is TRBJ2-5, with D possibly matching TRBD1 (5 bases). The CDR3 runs 15 residues. CDR1 and CDR2 from the germline V gene are DFQATT and SNEGSKA (reference sequence). The germline V and J ends were trimmed by 4 bases and 4 bases, with 19 bases remaining between them. This chain's CDR3 is CSAIKGSAQGETQYF. CDR3 in DNA: TGCAGTGCTATTAAGGGTTCGGCCCAGGGAGAGACCCAGTACTTC.

In this sample, this clonotype turned up many times. The chain links TRBV9 to TRBJ2-7; TRBD2 matches at 7 bases. The V gene's germline CDR1 is SGDLS and CDR2 YYNGEE. The CDR3 covers 18 residues. The V gene end was trimmed by 3 bases and the J gene end by 5 bases; junction bases not matched to a gene: 20. The CDR3 DNA is TGTGCCAGCAGCGCAAAATCTAGCGGTAAGACGGTCGACCACGAGCAGTACTTC. Amino acid sequence: CASSAKSSGKTVDHEQYF.

This clonotype was detected only a few times. The chain links TRBV5-1 to TRBJ2-2; maybe TRBD2 (6 bases). Trimming left V 6 bases short and J 3 bases short, with 18 bases between. CDR1 and CDR2 from the germline V gene are SGHRS and YFSETQ. The CDR3 runs 16 residues. The CDR3 DNA reads TGCGCCAGCACGGAAGCGGGCCCGGCGGACACCGGGGAGCTGTTTTTT. It encodes CASTEAGPADTGELFF.

The chain combines TRBV6-5 with TRBJ2-3, with 7 bases matching TRBD1. The V and J ends lost 1 base and 6 bases, in that order; junction bases with no gene match: 10. This CDR3 has 16 amino acids. CDR1 and CDR2 from the germline V gene are MNHEY and SVGAGI. CDR3 bases: TGTGCCAGCAGTTACTGGCCTCAGGGGGTTGAGGATACGCAGTATTTT. Amino acids: CASSYWPQGVEDTQYF.

The rearrangement links TRBV9 to TRBJ2-1; D not resolved. The V gene's germline CDR1 is SGDLS and CDR2 YYNGEE. The germline V and J ends were trimmed by 0 bases and 6 bases, with 7 bases remaining between them. The CDR3 is made up of 13 amino acids. The CDR3 protein is CASSVEGLNEQFF. The CDR3 DNA is TGTGCCAGCAGCGTAGAAGGCCTCAATGAGCAGTTCTTC.

The chain combines TRBV2 with TRBJ1-4; D unclear. The V end was cut by 4 bases, the J end by 4 bases, with 10 bases between. This CDR3 comprises 14 residues. Germline CDR1 reads SNHLY; CDR2 reads FYNNEI. The CDR3 nucleotides read TGTGCCAGCAGTGCGCAGGCCCTTAATGAAAAACTGTTTTTT. Encoded protein: CASSAQALNEKLFF.

This clonotype occurred many times. V gene TRBV12-3 or TRBV12-4 combines with J gene TRBJ2-7, with D perhaps matching TRBD2 (6 bases). This CDR3 is 14 amino acids long. With 6 bases removed from V and 5 bases from J, the gap between germline ends came to 17 bases. The CDR3 DNA is TGTGCCAGCAGCCTGGAGGGACGAAGCGACGAGCAGTACTTC. Residues: CASSLEGRSDEQYF.

This clonotype has a handful of counts. The rearrangement uses TRBV20-1 and TRBJ2-7; 8 positions agree with TRBD2. Trimming removed 5 bases from V and 1 base from J; junction bases left unmatched: 4. From germline, CDR1 is DFQATT and CDR2 SNEGSKA (reference sequence). CDR3 size: 13 residues. CDR3 sequence reads: CSAARLASYEQYF. Here the CDR3 DNA reads TGCAGTGCTGCCAGACTAGCGTCCTACGAGCAGTACTTC.

This clonotype was counted only a few times. V is TRBV18 and J is TRBJ2-7; possibly TRBD1 for D (6 bases). The germline V gene has CDR1 KGHSH and CDR2 LQKENI. The CDR3 length is 14 residues. V was trimmed by 3 bases and J by 9 bases, leaving 18 bases between them. The CDR3 is CASSPGTPVFGQYF. The DNA of the CDR3 is TGTGCCAGCTCACCCGGGACACCCGTATTCGGGCAGTACTTC.

The gene calls are TRBV5-6 and TRBJ1-1; 8 nucleotides match TRBD1. Germline values: CDR1 SGHDT, CDR2 YYEEEE. The CDR3 loop spans 16 amino acids. The V segment lost 4 bases and the J segment 0 bases; nucleotides outside the gene matches: 8. The CDR3 coding sequence is TGTGCCAGCAGCCGGACGGACAGGGCCCTGAACACTGAAGCTTTCTTT. It yields the protein CASSRTDRALNTEAFF.

The CDR3, as DNA: TGCGCCAGCAGCTTGGCCGGGAGGGGTGTTACTAGCGAGAACACCGGGGAGCTGTTTTTT. It is translated as CASSLAGRGVTSENTGELFF. The chain employs TRBV5-1 and TRBJ2-2; 8 bases are shared with TRBD2. Germline-derived CDR1 and CDR2 are SGHRS and YFSETQ. The CDR3 is 20 residues long. The ends lost 0 bases at V and 1 base at J; junction bases unmatched: 14.

This clonotype was seen a few times. CDR3 coding DNA: TGTGCCACCAGCACGGGACTAGCGGTTACCTACAATGAGCAGTTCTTC. The encoded protein is CATSTGLAVTYNEQFF. The J gene is TRBJ2-1, the V gene TRBV15, with TRBD2 matching 11 bases. The V segment lost 4 bases and the J segment 2 bases; nucleotides outside the gene matches: 4. CDR3 length: 16 amino acids. Germline V lookup: CDR1 LNHNV, CDR2 YYDKDF (reference sequence).

In its sample, this clonotype was seen a few times. V gene TRBV7-2 combines with J gene TRBJ1-5, with TRBD1 matching over 11 bases. The CDR3 totals 16 residues. The V and J ends lost 2 bases and 2 bases, in that order; junction bases with no gene match: 2. From germline, CDR1 is SGHTA and CDR2 FQGNSA. CDR3 amino acids: CASSLMGQGGNQPQHF. CDR3 in DNA: TGTGCCAGCAGCTTAATGGGACAGGGGGGCAATCAGCCCCAGCATTTT.

V gene TRBV7-2 combines with J gene TRBJ2-7, with TRBD2 identical over 13 bases. J gave up 5 bases and V 5 bases, and 9 bases lay outside the gene matches. The CDR3 has 16 residues. Germline V lookup: CDR1 SGHTA, CDR2 FQGNSA. The CDR3 is CASSLGLAGAHHEQYF. DNA for the CDR3: TGTGCCAGCAGCCTAGGACTAGCGGGAGCCCACCACGAGCAGTACTTC.

The chain recombines TRBV12-3 or TRBV12-4 with TRBJ1-2, with D possibly TRBD1 on 5 matching bases. Trimming removed 5 bases from V and 5 bases from J, with 12 bases in between. This CDR3 contains 13 residues. The CDR3 loop reads CASSQEGLYGYTF. As DNA, the CDR3 is TGTGCCAGCAGTCAGGAGGGGTTGTATGGCTACACCTTC.

This clonotype appeared a few times. V and J are TRBV20-1 and TRBJ2-1; TRBD1 aligns across 7 bases. In germline, CDR1 is DFQATT, CDR2 SNEGSKA (reference sequence). V gave up 1 base and J gave up 6 bases; unmatched junction bases: 6. The length of the CDR3 is 14 residues. DNA of the CDR3: TGCAGTGCTAGAGCCCGGGACAGCTTCAATGAGCAGTTCTTC. Its protein product is CSARARDSFNEQFF.

The CDR3 DNA is TGTGCCAGCAGCCAAGAAAGAGGGGCGTTTGGCGAGCAGTACTTC. Amino acids: CASSQERGAFGEQYF. The chain employs TRBV3-1 and TRBJ2-7, with D tentatively TRBD1 or TRBD2 (5 bases each). V lost 0 bases, J lost 6 bases, and 15 bases lay in between. Germline CDR1 LGHDT, CDR2 YNNKEL (reference sequence). The CDR3 covers 15 residues.

This clonotype was recorded a few times. For the CDR3, the DNA is TGTGCCAGCAGTTCCACAGGGGGTTTTAATGAAAAACTGTTTTTT. Its translation: CASSSTGGFNEKLFF. This chain connects TRBV12-3 or TRBV12-4 to TRBJ1-4, with 8 nucleotides matching TRBD1. The CDR3 has 15 amino acids. The ends lost 4 bases at V and 4 bases at J; junction bases unmatched: 5.

The table lists this clonotype with a few counts. The CDR3 coding sequence is TGTGCCAGCAGCCAAGTGGACACAAACATTCAGTACTTC. This sequence encodes CASSQVDTNIQYF. The rearrangement joins TRBV3-1 to TRBJ2-4; tentatively, D is TRBD1 (5 bases). Trimming pared 1 base from V and 6 bases from J, leaving 7 bases between. CDR3 size: 13 residues. Germline CDR1 reads LGHDT; CDR2 reads YNNKEL (reference sequence).

This sequence joins TRBV19 and TRBJ1-2, with 8 positions matching TRBD1. CDR1 is LNHDA, CDR2 SQIVND, per germline (reference sequence). This CDR3 contains 15 residues. Unmatched junction bases numbered 6, after V lost 4 bases and J lost 2 bases. The DNA for the CDR3 is TGTGCCAGTAGTACCTCTCGACAGGGGAACTATGGCTACACCTTC. Protein product: CASSTSRQGNYGYTF.

The table lists this clonotype with many counts. The chain has TRBV5-1 and TRBJ1-1; D remains unclear. V dropped 5 bases and J dropped 0 bases, with 14 bases sitting between them. The V gene's germline CDR1 is SGHRS and CDR2 YFSETQ. CDR3 length: 15 amino acids. The CDR3 DNA sequence: TGCGCCAGCAGGTGGACTGCTGATATGAACACTGAAGCTTTCTTT. Protein product: CASRWTADMNTEAFF.

This clonotype appeared a few times. V is TRBV9 and J is TRBJ2-1, with 12 bases fitting TRBD2. The germline V gene encodes CDR1 SGDLS and CDR2 YYNGEE. The CDR3 consists of 17 residues. V was clipped by 0 bases and J by 9 bases; unmatched bases: 10. CDR3 nucleotide sequence: TGTGCCAGCAGCGTAGATAGGCTAGCGGGAGGGTTAGGTGAGCAGTTCTTC. Its translation is CASSVDRLAGGLGEQFF.

The rearrangement uses TRBV12-3 or TRBV12-4 and TRBJ2-3; D is possibly TRBD1 or TRBD2 (5 bases each). This CDR3 has 13 amino acids. Trimming pared 6 bases from V and 2 bases from J, leaving 9 bases between. The CDR3 region has the DNA TGTGCCAGCAGGGGGACCTACACAGATACGCAGTATTTT. Protein: CASRGTYTDTQYF.

There are a few counts of this clonotype. The V and J genes are TRBV5-1 and TRBJ1-1, with D unresolved. The V end was cut by 6 bases, the J end by 0 bases, with 18 bases between. From germline, CDR1 is SGHRS and CDR2 YFSETQ. The CDR3 consists of 16 residues. CDR3 in DNA: TGCGCCAGCAAGGAGGGTATAAACTTCCTGAACACTGAAGCTTTCTTT. Residues: CASKEGINFLNTEAFF. Full variable domain (missing parts from reference TRBV5-1 and TRBJ1-1): KAGVTQTPRYLIKTRGQQVTLSCSPISGHRSVSWYQQTPGQGLQFLFEYFSETQRNKGNFPGRFSGRQFSNSRSEMNVSTLELGDSALYLCASKEGINFLNTEAFFGQGTRLTVV.

The V gene is TRBV20-1, the J gene TRBJ2-3; D gene uncertain. Germline assignment: CDR1 DFQATT and CDR2 SNEGSKA (reference sequence). The V and J ends lost 0 bases and 0 bases respectively, with 13 bases between them. The CDR3 contains 16 residues. The CDR3 sequence: CSARDRPISSTDTQYF. In DNA form, the CDR3 reads TGCAGTGCTAGAGATCGTCCCATCTCTAGCACAGATACGCAGTATTTT.

This clonotype was detected only a few times. This chain connects TRBV7-2 to TRBJ2-3; 10 bases are shared with TRBD2. Germline CDR1 is SGHTA and CDR2 is FQGNSA. V lost 3 bases and J lost 0; bases outside the gene matches: 21. This CDR3 contains 22 residues. The CDR3 loop is CASSFLLAGLAAPTSSTDTQYF. Written as DNA, the CDR3 is TGTGCCAGCAGCTTTCTGTTAGCCGGACTAGCGGCGCCCACCTCTAGCACAGATACGCAGTATTTT.

The chain combines TRBV23-1 with TRBJ1-5; no reliable D call. TRBV23-1 is annotated as an ORF whose role is uncertain. Deletions cut 8 bases from V and 5 bases from J, with 16 bases between. The CDR3 is 14 residues long. The CDR3 nucleotides are TGCGCCAGCGGTCGGGAGGGCACAGATCAGCCCCAGCATTTT. It is translated as CASGREGTDQPQHF.

This clonotype was seen a few times. CDR3 protein: CSARAGGYNEQFF. For the CDR3, the DNA is TGCAGTGCTAGAGCTGGGGGTTACAATGAGCAGTTCTTC. This chain links TRBV20-1 with TRBJ2-1; the D gene could be TRBD1 or TRBD2 (5 bases each). The V end was cut by 1 base, the J end by 4 bases, with 8 bases between. CDR1 DFQATT and CDR2 SNEGSKA come from the germline V gene (reference sequence). The CDR3 totals 13 residues.

In its sample, this clonotype was seen a few times. The chain couples TRBV30 to TRBJ2-1, with D possibly TRBD2 on 5 matching bases. The V end lost 6 bases, the J end lost 2 bases, and 8 bases lay between the germline ends. The CDR3 sequence is 12 residues long. The germline gives CDR1 GTSNPN, CDR2 SVGIG (reference sequence). The CDR3 here is CACTGAYNEQFF. The DNA for the CDR3 is TGTGCCTGTACCGGGGCCTACAATGAGCAGTTCTTC.

This clonotype was seen more than once but under ten times. V gene TRBV7-2 combines with J gene TRBJ2-3, with D unresolved. Germline V CDR1 and CDR2: SGHTA, FQGNSA. V was clipped by 1 base and J by 2 bases, with 10 bases between them. The CDR3 spans 15 residues. CDR3 residues: CASSLVSAHTDTQYF. The CDR3 bases are TGTGCCAGCAGCTTAGTTTCGGCACACACAGATACGCAGTATTTT.